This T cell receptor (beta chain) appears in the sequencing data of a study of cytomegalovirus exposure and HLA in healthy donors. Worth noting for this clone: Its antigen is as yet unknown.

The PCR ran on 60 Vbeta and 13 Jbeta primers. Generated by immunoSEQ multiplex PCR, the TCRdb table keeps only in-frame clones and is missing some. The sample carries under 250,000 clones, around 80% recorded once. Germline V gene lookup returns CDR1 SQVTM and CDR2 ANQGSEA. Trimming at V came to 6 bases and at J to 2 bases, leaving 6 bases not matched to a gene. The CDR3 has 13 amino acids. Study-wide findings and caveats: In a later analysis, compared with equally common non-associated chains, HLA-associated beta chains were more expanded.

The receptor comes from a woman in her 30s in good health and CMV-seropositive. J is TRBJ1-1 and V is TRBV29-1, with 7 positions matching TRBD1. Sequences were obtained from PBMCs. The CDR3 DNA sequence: TGCAGCGTCCGACAGGGTACTAACACTGAAGCTTTCTTT. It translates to CSVRQGTNTEAFF.